The sequence of this T cell receptor (beta chain) was determined in a study of OX40 agonist ivuxolimab in advanced cancers. Background on the study: It was permissible to have had prior anti-PD-1, anti-PD-L1 or anti-CTLA-4 therapy, and about 40% had some.

The CDR3 runs 18 residues. V trimming: 2 bases; J trimming: 1 base; junction bases outside the gene matches: 10. CDR1 is SGHRS, CDR2 YFSETQ, per germline. Study-wide points: The authors also found low normalized T-cell clonal expansion in some nonresponders. With doses of 0.1 to 3.0 mg/kg, CD4+ and CD8+ blood T cells had undergone clonal expansion by week 6.

If patients had autoimmune disease history or systemic immunosuppression, they were excluded. Assay: immunoSEQ multiplex PCR; the TCRdb copy retains only in-frame clones and omits some. Of 70,000 to 80,000 clones listed, 93% were seen once; the top ten hold 6.2%. This clone was recorded once. Its antigen is still unknown. The TCR was taken from an adult with an advanced solid tumor such as melanoma, head and neck, liver or kidney cancer. This sample comprised CD4+ or CD8+ T cells sorted from blood, obtained in a trial of the OX40 agonist ivuxolimab. The chain has TRBV5-1 and TRBJ1-1; 11 positions agree with TRBD1. As DNA, the CDR3 is TGCGCCAGCAGCTTTAAAACCGGGACAGGGGGGTGGAACACTGAAGCTTTCTTT. As protein: CASSFKTGTGGWNTEAFF.